What follows are 17 T cell receptor beta chains derived from one specimen sequenced in a study of blood T cell repertoires in COVID-19. Produced via immunoSEQ multiplex PCR; TCRdb's table is partial and in-frame only. Here the sample spans about 160,000 clones, over 85% being singletons. Sequenced: peripheral blood. These TCRs come from a woman in her fifties or sixties with acute or convalescent COVID-19.

V and J are TRBV5-6 and TRBJ1-2; 9 positions match TRBD1. V dropped 4 bases and J dropped 5; count of bases not matched to a gene: 6. Germline loops: CDR1 SGHDT, CDR2 YYEEEE. The CDR3 covers 14 residues. CDR3 bases: TGTGCCAGCAGCCCGGGACAGGGTTCGTATGGCTACACCTTC. This translates into CASSPGQGSYGYTF.

This clone was counted a single time. The chain employs TRBV7-9 and TRBJ1-2; 7 nucleotides align to TRBD1. The germline gives CDR1 SEHNR, CDR2 FQNEAQ (reference sequence). The CDR3 covers 13 residues. V shed 5 bases and J 6 bases; nucleotides not matched to a gene: 6. CDR3 nucleotides: TGTGCCAGCAGCCTGGAGGGGGCTAATGGCTACACCTTC. Its translation: CASSLEGANGYTF.

V usage is TRBV18 and J usage is TRBJ1-2; the D is unclear. Trimming removed 3 bases from V and 4 bases from J, with 18 bases in between. The CDR3 is 16 amino acids. Germline V lookup: CDR1 KGHSH, CDR2 LQKENI. Here the CDR3 DNA reads TGTGCCAGCTCACCTTCCGGTCAAGGCGCGGGCTATGGCTACACCTTC. Its protein is CASSPSGQGAGYGYTF.

The CDR3: CASSPLGLAGGRYNEQFF. CDR3 bases: TGTGCCAGCAGCCCACTGGGACTAGCGGGGGGGCGCTACAATGAGCAGTTCTTC. J is TRBJ2-1 and V is TRBV7-9; 16 bases match TRBD2. The CDR3 spans 18 residues. V trimming: 5 bases; J trimming: 3 bases; junction bases outside the gene matches: 7. Germline loops: CDR1 SEHNR, CDR2 FQNEAQ (reference sequence).

The chain combines TRBV6-5 with TRBJ1-2; D gene ambiguous. V was cut by 6 bases and J by 1 base, with 12 bases left in between. The CDR3 has 14 residues. Germline V gene data show CDR1 as MNHEY and CDR2 as SVGAGI. The chain's CDR3 is CASSPGTFNYGYTF. CDR3 nucleotide sequence: TGTGCCAGCAGCCCAGGCACCTTTAACTATGGCTACACCTTC.

The chain links TRBV28 to TRBJ1-3; D is perhaps TRBD1 (6 bases). CDR1 and CDR2 from the germline V gene are MDHEN and SYDVKM. V lost 5 bases and J lost 2, with 16 bases in between. There are 16 residues in the CDR3. CDR3 in amino acids: CASSETGLSPGNTIYF. CDR3 DNA sequence: TGTGCCAGCAGTGAGACAGGCTTAAGCCCTGGAAACACCATATATTTT.

The CDR3: CASSKAGSGQGLSSGNTIYF. CDR3 sequence (DNA): TGTGCCAGCAGCAAAGCCGGTTCGGGACAGGGCCTTAGCTCTGGAAACACCATATATTTT. This chain uses TRBV21-1 with TRBJ1-3; TRBD1, the table's D call, lacks a check against the DNA. TRBV21-1 has pseudogene status. This CDR3 contains 20 residues.

The J gene is TRBJ2-5, the V gene TRBV11-2; TRBD2 agrees at 12 bases. The junction had 7 bases not matched to a gene; V was cut back by 5 bases and J by 3 bases. Germline lookup yields CDR1 SGHAT and CDR2 FQNNGV. The CDR3 runs to 16 residues. This CDR3 reads CASSPSGGAGEETQYF. CDR3 bases: TGTGCCAGCAGCCCTAGCGGGGGGGCAGGTGAAGAGACCCAGTACTTC. The full variable domain, its missing parts supplied by reference TRBV11-2 and TRBJ2-5, is EAGVAQSPRYKIIEKRQSVAFWCNPISGHATLYWYQQILGQGPKLLIQFQNNGVVDDSQLPKDRFSAERLKGVDSTLKIQPAKLEDSAVYLCASSPSGGAGEETQYFGPGTRLLVL.

This rearrangement joins TRBV6-2 or TRBV6-3 to TRBJ1-1, with D perhaps matching TRBD1 (6 bases). This CDR3 is 13 amino acids long. With 5 bases removed from V and 4 bases from J, the gap between germline ends came to 11 bases. Germline CDR1 reads MNHEY; CDR2 reads SVGEGT. CDR3 amino acids: CASSPGQFTEAFF. The CDR3 region has the DNA TGTGCCAGCAGTCCCGGACAGTTCACTGAAGCTTTCTTT.

The chain is built from TRBV15 and TRBJ1-4; D gene unclear. Per the germline V gene, CDR1 is LNHNV and CDR2 is YYDKDF (reference sequence). V was shortened by 0 bases and J by 0 bases, with 14 bases between the two germline ends. CDR3 length: 18 residues. CDR3 bases: TGTGCCACCAGCAGAGAAACCGCGGACTTTGCAACTAATGAAAAACTGTTTTTT. Translation: CATSRETADFATNEKLFF.

V is TRBV5-1 and J is TRBJ1-1; TRBD1 aligns across 7 bases. The CDR3 covers 18 residues. V lost 3 bases, J lost 0 bases, and 14 bases stayed unmatched. Looked up from germline, CDR1 is SGHRS and CDR2 is YFSETQ. Here the CDR3 DNA reads TGCGCCAGCAGCTCTGAGGGGGGCAGGGGGTCTGTGAACACTGAAGCTTTCTTT. Its translation: CASSSEGGRGSVNTEAFF.

The chain is built from TRBV7-9 and TRBJ2-7, with a tentative D call TRBD2 (6 bases). The CDR3 covers 13 residues. Germline V gene sequence: CDR1 SEHNR, CDR2 FQNEAQ (reference sequence). Trimming took off 10 bases at V and 0 bases at J, with 13 bases between the two ends. CDR3 DNA: TGTGCCACCCAGGCTAGCGTCTCCTACGAGCAGTACTTC. As protein: CATQASVSYEQYF.

This chain connects TRBV2 to TRBJ1-2; D might be TRBD1 (5 bases). CDR3 length: 13 amino acids. The germline V and J ends were trimmed by 8 bases and 4 bases, with 14 bases remaining between them. Germline CDR1 SNHLY, CDR2 FYNNEI. CDR3 protein: CASDQGQGYGYTF. The CDR3 bases are TGTGCCAGCGACCAAGGGCAGGGCTATGGCTACACCTTC.

This clone was seen only a few times. This chain links TRBV3-1 (or the pseudogene TRBV3-2) with TRBJ1-2, with 9 nucleotides matching TRBD1. The CDR3 is 13 amino acids. Germline lookup yields CDR1 LGHDT and CDR2 YNNKEL (reference sequence). Trimming removed 9 bases from V and 6 bases from J; junction bases left unmatched: 8. CDR3 in DNA: TGTGCCAGAAACAGGGGGCGTGAGGATGGCTACACCTTC. The encoded protein is CARNRGREDGYTF.

This chain links TRBV7-8 with TRBJ1-2; 8 bases match TRBD1. CDR1 and CDR2 from the germline V gene are SGHVS and FQNEAQ. The CDR3 sequence is 17 residues long. V was clipped by 5 bases and J by 4 bases; unmatched bases: 15. The chain's CDR3 is CASSLDRDVPLLYGYTF. CDR3 in DNA: TGTGCCAGCAGCCTGGACAGGGATGTCCCACTCCTCTATGGCTACACCTTC.

The chain has TRBV19 and TRBJ2-1, with 11 bases that match TRBD2. Per the germline V gene, CDR1 is LNHDA and CDR2 is SQIVND (reference sequence). The CDR3 runs to 15 residues. V lost 1 base, J lost 6 bases, and 2 bases stayed unmatched. The CDR3 loop reads CASSIGLAGGNEQFF. The CDR3 DNA follows: TGTGCCAGTAGTATAGGGCTAGCGGGAGGCAATGAGCAGTTCTTC.

V gene TRBV5-1 combines with J gene TRBJ2-7; tentative D call: TRBD1 (6 bases). This CDR3 has 13 amino acids. The ends were cut back, 5 bases at V and 0 bases at J, with 9 bases in the middle. Looked up from germline, CDR1 is SGHRS and CDR2 is YFSETQ. CDR3 region: CASRPGVSYEQYF. In DNA, the CDR3 is TGCGCCAGCAGACCAGGGGTCTCCTACGAGCAGTACTTC.